This T cell receptor beta chain was retrieved from a study of T cells expressing NK-cell markers. At the level of the study: Sequenced donors, eight in total, included seven who were HCMV-seropositive and one who was seronegative.

CDR3 length equals 16 residues. Germline V gene data show CDR1 as SGHRS and CDR2 as YFSETQ. TCRdb re-called the 5' RACE reads, yielding one record per CDR3 amino acid sequence without DNA. Seen in this sample are some 460,000 distinct CDR3 sequences; the ten most common clones hold over 1.1%. Findings and limits, study-wide: Four donors showed these clonotypes also leading the CD3+CD56-NKG2C+ fraction.

As concerns this clonotype: Its antigen is as yet unknown.

The sample taken for sequencing was blood T cells: a sorted CD56 or NKG2C T cell subset, CD4+ or CD8+ T cells, or bulk PBMC T cells (not recorded which). The V call is TRBV5-1, the J call TRBJ2-2; TCRdb selects TRBD2, and the lack of DNA leaves this call unchecked. The clonotype was recovered from a woman between 45 and 65 years old in good health. Here the CDR3 reads CASSRTSGSYTGELFF.